This TCR beta chain is from a study of blood T cell repertoires in COVID-19. Sequencing was performed with immunoSEQ multiplex PCR; in TCRdb, only in-frame clones are kept and a portion is missing. Of some 250,000 clones listed, roughly 86% were seen once; the top ten hold around 3.3%. The CDR3 sequence is 19 residues long. Germline CDR1 and CDR2: SGHDT and YYEEEE. V lost 0 bases, J lost 0 bases, and 19 bases lay in between. The material sequenced was PBMCs or T cells enriched from blood (not recorded which). This TCR came from a woman aged 40 to 55 with acute COVID-19. This chain uses TRBV5-6 with TRBJ1-3; the D gene is possibly TRBD1 (6 bases). CDR3 nucleotides: TGTGCCAGCAGCTTGGACGGCCTTGGGGGCCCCGTCTCTGGAAACACCATATATTTT. Protein: CASSLDGLGGPVSGNTIYF.